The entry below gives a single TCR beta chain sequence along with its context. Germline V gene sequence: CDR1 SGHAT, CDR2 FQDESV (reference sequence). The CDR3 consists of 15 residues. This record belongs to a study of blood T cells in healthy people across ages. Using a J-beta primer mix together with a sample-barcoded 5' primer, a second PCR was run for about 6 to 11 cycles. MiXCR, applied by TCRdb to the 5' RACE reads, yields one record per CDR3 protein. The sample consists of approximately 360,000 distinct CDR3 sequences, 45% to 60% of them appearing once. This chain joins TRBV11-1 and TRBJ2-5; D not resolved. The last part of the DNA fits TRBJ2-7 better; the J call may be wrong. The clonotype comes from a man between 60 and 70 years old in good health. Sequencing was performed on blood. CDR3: CASSLVSPGAYEQYF. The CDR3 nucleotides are TGTGCCAGCAGCTTAGTGTCACCCGGAGCCTACGAGCAGTACTTC.